A few counts support the clone carrying this T cell receptor beta chain. No antigen is known for it. The entry originates in a study of shared clonotypes between healthy human individuals. Germline lookup yields CDR1 LNHDA and CDR2 SQIVND (reference sequence). V was clipped by 6 bases and J by 6 bases, with 15 bases between them. The CDR3 spans 14 residues. The assay was immunoSEQ multiplex PCR, and TCRdb's table has in-frame clones only and misses some. This table holds millions of clones, about 92% found once. Broader study findings: Sampling used blood alone; tissue repertoires probably differ. Larger richness was generally estimated for naive than memory subsets.

Sequencing input: naive CD4+ T cells from PBMCs. This sample's subset: CD45RA+ positively selected. The chain employs TRBV19 and TRBJ1-5, with a weak D call TRBD1 (6 bases). This TCR was recovered from a man aged 18 to 35 in good health. Some clones in this sample may be carry-over from other donors' samples. In DNA form, the CDR3 reads TGTGCCAGTAGGACCAGGGGATTAGGTCAGCCCCAGCATTTT. Translated, it gives CASRTRGLGQPQHF.